A selection of T cell receptor beta chains follows, all from one sample in a study of post-analysis software for immune sequencing data. TCRdb ran MiXCR on the PCR reads and lists one entry per CDR3 protein. The sample records 600,000 to 750,000 distinct CDR3 sequences, roughly three fifths being singletons. Sample: blood. The origin of the receptors is a girl aged 2-10 years with multiple sclerosis. The CDR3 runs from the conserved cysteine through the conserved F or W.

TRBV11-2	TRBJ2-3	CASSLRGFTDTQYF
TRBV18	TRBJ2-5	CASSTGPETQYF
TRBV12-3/TRBV12-4	TRBJ2-1	CASRRGLAVDNEQFF
TRBV29-1	TRBJ2-3	CSAEGRGVTDTQYF
TRBV6-1	TRBJ2-5	CALSEGVRETQYF
TRBV5-1	TRBJ1-2	CASSSGQGARYNYGYTF
TRBV12-3/TRBV12-4	-	CASSQGQRETQYF
TRBV10-3	TRBJ2-1	CAISESIELNEQFF
TRBV20-1	TRBJ1-5	CSAVRGNNGQPQHF
TRBV20-1	TRBJ2-5	CSARATRLEIQETQYF
TRBV5-1	TRBJ2-1	CASSRLAGDEQFF
TRBV2	TRBJ2-2	CASSVLAGGTGELFF
TRBV18	TRBJ1-2	CASSPTGRLTGGYTF
TRBV4-2	TRBJ2-1	CASSQDWRGGGEQFF
TRBV7-9	TRBJ1-1	CASRGGPQTENTEAFF
TRBV7-2	TRBJ1-6	CASSLGSLSAYNSPLHF
TRBV29-1	TRBJ2-1	CSVEDGRNNFNEQFF
TRBV6-1	TRBJ1-2	CASSEVFNTFRGQGHGYTF
TRBV7-6	TRBJ2-1	CASSRQHNEQFF
TRBV11-2	TRBJ2-1	CASSLRSSGGAVAVSGNEQFF
TRBV5-1	TRBJ2-1	CASSLALAGGPGDEQFF
TRBV5-5	TRBJ1-1	CASSYRVTGTEAFF
TRBV5-1	TRBJ1-1	CASGGSGDEGEAFF
TRBV20-1	TRBJ2-3	CSASEGTSTDTQYF
TRBV6-5	-	CASSYSAQGAHEQYF
TRBV7-8	TRBJ2-3	CASSLAKRGGLSPQYF
TRBV29-1	TRBJ2-5	CSMRRNQETQYF
TRBV4-2	TRBJ1-6	CASSQEEDSPLHF
TRBV24-1	TRBJ2-3	CATSDTATDTQYF
TRBV20-1	TRBJ2-3	CSAKGFTDTQYF
TRBV6-1	TRBJ1-4	CASSGRDRGEKLFF
TRBV25-1	TRBJ1-5	CASTDARDGDSNQPQHF
TRBV7-2	-	CASSPPGLGYEQYF